The clone carrying this T cell receptor (beta chain) appeared a few times. This sample was taken from a study of blood T cell repertoires in COVID-19. V shed 1 base and J 6 bases; nucleotides not matched to a gene: 5. The germline V gene has CDR1 SGHTA and CDR2 FQGNSA. This CDR3 has 14 amino acids. Using immunoSEQ multiplex PCR, the repertoire was profiled, and TCRdb retains in-frame clones only, with some absent. In the table there are fewer than 300,000 clones, 65% to 90% of which are singletons. V usage is TRBV7-2 and J usage is TRBJ1-2, with 7 bases that match TRBD1. The sequence was collected from a man aged 45-60 years with active or convalescent COVID-19. The sequenced material came from peripheral blood. CDR3 protein: CASSLGSTGHGYTF. The CDR3 region has the DNA TGTGCCAGCAGCTTAGGTTCGACAGGGCATGGCTACACCTTC. The full variable domain, in which reference TRBV7-2 and TRBJ1-2 provide the parts outside the CDR3, is GAGVSQSPSNKVTEKGKDVELRCDPISGHTALYWYRQSLGQGLEFLIYFQGNSAPDKSGLPSDRFSAERTGGSVSTLTIQRTQQEDSAVYLCASSLGSTGHGYTFGSGTRLTVV.